This T cell receptor beta chain was sequenced during a study of shared clonotypes between healthy human individuals. The overall study: Three CD4 naive, three CD4 memory, two CD8 naive and one CD8 memory plate were used per donor.

In the case of this clone: Its antigen is still unknown.

Per germline, CDR1 SGHAT and CDR2 FQNNGV. Trimming took 2 bases from V and 3 from J, leaving 13 bases between them. The CDR3 extends over 15 amino acids. Libraries were prepared by immunoSEQ multiplex PCR; TCRdb keeps only in-frame clonotypes and omits some of them. The table records approximately 740,000 clones, around 92% of them present only once. General study results and limits: Sharing across four donors was highest in naive CD4 (approximately 5%) and lowest in memory CD8 (approximately 0.4%).

Naive CD8 cells comprised CD45RO-negative, CCR7-positively selected cells, excluding terminally differentiated effector memory CD45RA+ cells. The chain employs TRBV11-2 and TRBJ2-5; perhaps TRBD1 as D (5 bases). The sequencing input was naive CD8+ T cells sorted from blood. This sequence was found in a man younger than 45 in good health. In DNA form, the CDR3 reads TGTGCCAGCAGCTTACGACCAGGGTGGGAAGAGACCCAGTACTTC. This gives the protein CASSLRPGWEETQYF.